This T cell receptor beta chain came from a study of response to subunit inactivated influenza vaccine. Study-wide points: It was the authors' suggestion that each seasonal influenza vaccination recruits few new T cells.

Of note for this clonotype: Its antigen is not known.

TCRdb re-analysed the RT-PCR reads in MiXCR, keeping a single row per CDR3 protein. The table lists fewer than 750,000 distinct CDR3 sequences, less than 15% of them singletons. Germline V CDR1 and CDR2: MDHEN, SYDVKM. V was pared by 4 bases and J by 6 bases, with 7 bases between. This CDR3 comprises 11 residues. This chain links TRBV28 with TRBJ2-7, with D hard to call. The specimen comprised PBMCs from blood, sampled about 12 days after vaccination. The TCR originated in a man in his forties or fifties who received an inactivated influenza vaccine. The CDR3 sequence: CASSSRFEQYF. CDR3 bases: TGTGCCAGCAGTTCCCGGTTCGAGCAGTACTTC.